This T cell receptor beta chain stems from a study of cytomegalovirus exposure and HLA in healthy donors. Study summary: Of the donors genotyped, approximately 410 in all, 81% fell in the Caucasian-associated ancestry cluster.

The study ran its PCR with 60 Vbeta and 13 Jbeta primers. Sequencing used immunoSEQ multiplex PCR; TCRdb keeps in-frame clones, though not all of them. This table has 130,000 to 150,000 clones, 75% to 80% appearing once. General study results and limits: In a later analysis, TCR beta V- and J-gene trimming was associated with a missense DCLRE1C variant. Looking again later, the authors saw that most CMV-associated TCR beta chains seemed HLA-restricted. Association with HLA alleles at 0.05 false discovery rate was found for 15,000 or so TCR beta sequences in a later analysis.

Points on this clone: What it recognizes is unknown.

This CDR3 comprises 12 residues. The V gene's germline CDR1 is SQVTM and CDR2 ANQGSEA. V lost 6 bases, J lost 0 bases, and 6 bases lay in between. This TCR was recovered from a man between 40 and 49 years old in good health and CMV-seropositive. This chain links TRBV29-1 with TRBJ1-3; no clear D gene. Sequences were obtained from PBMCs. As DNA, the CDR3 is TGCAGCGTGGCCCTCTCTGGAAACACCATATATTTT. This encodes CSVALSGNTIYF. The full variable domain, in which reference TRBV29-1 and TRBJ1-3 provide the parts outside the CDR3, is SAVISQKPSRDICQRGTSLTIQCQVDSQVTMMFWYRQQPGQSLTLIATANQGSEATYESGFVIDKFPISRPNLTFSTLTVSNMSPEDSSIYLCSVALSGNTIYFGEGSWLTVV.